These 3 T cell receptor beta chains came from one sample sequenced in a study of T-cell memory formation after mild COVID-19. Using its own MiXCR run on the 5' RACE reads, TCRdb lists one record per CDR3 protein. This repertoire shows approximately 210,000 distinct CDR3 sequences, around 18% found once; its top ten account for about 2.4%. The material sequenced was PBMCs or a T cell subset sorted from them (not recorded which). These TCRs come from an adult woman who had mild COVID-19 (a few samples of this study predate the infection). Cell type and time point are not known.

This chain uses TRBV12-3 or TRBV12-4 with TRBJ2-5, with 15 bases matching TRBD2. The V and J ends lost 5 bases and 2 bases, in that order; junction bases with no gene match: 9. This CDR3 has 18 residues. This CDR3 reads CASSPGLAGGPYQETQYF. DNA for the CDR3: TGTGCCAGCAGTCCTGGACTAGCGGGAGGGCCTTATCAAGAGACCCAGTACTTC.

This clonotype was detected only a few times. The rearrangement joins TRBV12-3 or TRBV12-4 to TRBJ2-6; D is ambiguous. This CDR3 has 16 amino acids. Trimming cost V 5 bases and J 0 bases, with 11 bases left between them. CDR3 residues: CASSRRAGSGANVLTF. The DNA for the CDR3 is TGTGCCAGCAGTCGGAGAGCCGGCTCTGGGGCCAACGTCCTGACTTTC.

This clonotype was picked up a small number of times. This rearrangement joins TRBV3-1 to TRBJ2-7, with D hard to call. From germline, CDR1 is LGHDT and CDR2 YNNKEL (reference sequence). This CDR3 contains 14 residues. V lost 0 bases and J 0 bases, leaving 6 bases between the germline ends. This CDR3 is CASSQDRHSYEQYF. The CDR3, as DNA: TGTGCCAGCAGCCAAGACAGGCACTCCTACGAGCAGTACTTC.